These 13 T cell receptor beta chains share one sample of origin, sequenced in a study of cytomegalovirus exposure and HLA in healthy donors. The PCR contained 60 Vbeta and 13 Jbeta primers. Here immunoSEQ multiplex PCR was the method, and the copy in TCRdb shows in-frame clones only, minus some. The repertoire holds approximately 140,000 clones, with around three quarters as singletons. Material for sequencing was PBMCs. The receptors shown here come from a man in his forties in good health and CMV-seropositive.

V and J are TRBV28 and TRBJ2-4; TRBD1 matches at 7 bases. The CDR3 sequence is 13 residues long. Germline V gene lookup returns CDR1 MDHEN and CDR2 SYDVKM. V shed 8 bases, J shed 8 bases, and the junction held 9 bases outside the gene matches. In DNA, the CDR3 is TGTGCCAGCCGGGACAGCATAAAGGACATTCAGTACTTC. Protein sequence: CASRDSIKDIQYF.

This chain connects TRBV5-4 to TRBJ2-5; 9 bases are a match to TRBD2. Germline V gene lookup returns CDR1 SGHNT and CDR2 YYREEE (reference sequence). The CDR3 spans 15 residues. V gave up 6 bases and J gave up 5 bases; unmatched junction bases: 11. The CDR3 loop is CASTVSGTSSETQYF. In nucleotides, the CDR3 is TGTGCCAGCACCGTATCCGGGACTAGCAGCGAGACCCAGTACTTC.

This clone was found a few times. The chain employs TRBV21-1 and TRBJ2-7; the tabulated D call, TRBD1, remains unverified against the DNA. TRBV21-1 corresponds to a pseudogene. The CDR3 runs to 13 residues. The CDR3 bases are TGTGCCCTCACCGGACAGCTCTCCTACGAGCAGTACTTC. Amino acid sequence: CALTGQLSYEQYF.

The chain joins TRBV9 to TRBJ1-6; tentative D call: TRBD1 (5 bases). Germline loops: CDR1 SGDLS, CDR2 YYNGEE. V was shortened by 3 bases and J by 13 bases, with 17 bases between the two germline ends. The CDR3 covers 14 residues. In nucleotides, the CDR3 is TGTGCCAGCAGCGCCGGAGGCAGGGAGGCCCCCCTCCACTTT. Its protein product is CASSAGGREAPLHF.

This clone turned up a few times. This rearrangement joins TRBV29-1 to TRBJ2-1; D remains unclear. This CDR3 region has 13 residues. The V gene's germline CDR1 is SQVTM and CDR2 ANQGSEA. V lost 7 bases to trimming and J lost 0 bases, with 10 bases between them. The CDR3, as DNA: TGCAGCGCCACCGGGTTCTCCTACAATGAGCAGTTCTTC. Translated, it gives CSATGFSYNEQFF.

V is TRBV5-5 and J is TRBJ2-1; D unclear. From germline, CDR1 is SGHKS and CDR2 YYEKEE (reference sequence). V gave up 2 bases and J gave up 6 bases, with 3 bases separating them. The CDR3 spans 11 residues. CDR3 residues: CASSFSNEQFF. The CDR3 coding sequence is TGTGCCAGCAGCTTTAGCAATGAGCAGTTCTTC.

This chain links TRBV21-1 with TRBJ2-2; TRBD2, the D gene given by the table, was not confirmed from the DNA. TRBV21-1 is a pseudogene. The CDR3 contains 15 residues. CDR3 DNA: TGTGCCAGCAGCACGATAGATATTGTGACCGGGGAGCTGTTTTTT. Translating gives CASSTIDIVTGELFF.

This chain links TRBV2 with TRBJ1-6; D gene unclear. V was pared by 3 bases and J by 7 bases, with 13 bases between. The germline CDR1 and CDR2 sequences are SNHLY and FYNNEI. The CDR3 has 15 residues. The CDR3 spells CASSEIGGRNSPLHF. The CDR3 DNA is TGTGCCAGCAGTGAGATCGGAGGGAGAAATTCACCCCTCCACTTT.

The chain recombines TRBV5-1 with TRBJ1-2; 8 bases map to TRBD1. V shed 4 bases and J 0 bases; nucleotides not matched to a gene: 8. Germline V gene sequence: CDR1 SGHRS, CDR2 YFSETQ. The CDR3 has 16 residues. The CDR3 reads CASSPGQGQTNYGYTF. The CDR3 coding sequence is TGCGCCAGCAGCCCCGGACAGGGACAAACTAACTATGGCTACACCTTC.

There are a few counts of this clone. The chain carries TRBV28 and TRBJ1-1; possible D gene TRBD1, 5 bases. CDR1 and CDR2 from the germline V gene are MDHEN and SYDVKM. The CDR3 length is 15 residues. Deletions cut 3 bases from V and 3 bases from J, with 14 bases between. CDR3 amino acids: CASSFVSRDDTEAFF. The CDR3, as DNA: TGTGCCAGCAGTTTTGTAAGCAGGGATGACACTGAAGCTTTCTTT.

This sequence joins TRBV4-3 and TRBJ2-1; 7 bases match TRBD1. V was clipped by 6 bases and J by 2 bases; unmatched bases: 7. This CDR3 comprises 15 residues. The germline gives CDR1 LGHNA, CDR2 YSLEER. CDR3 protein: CASSPVQGAYNEQFF. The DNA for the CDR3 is TGCGCCAGCAGTCCGGTGCAGGGGGCCTACAATGAGCAGTTCTTC.

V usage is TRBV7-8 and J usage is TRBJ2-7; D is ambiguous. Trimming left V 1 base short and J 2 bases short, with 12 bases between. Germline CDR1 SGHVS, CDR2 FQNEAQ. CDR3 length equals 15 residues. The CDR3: CASSLEAPRAYEQYF. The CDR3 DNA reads TGTGCCAGCAGCTTAGAGGCGCCCCGGGCCTACGAGCAGTACTTC.

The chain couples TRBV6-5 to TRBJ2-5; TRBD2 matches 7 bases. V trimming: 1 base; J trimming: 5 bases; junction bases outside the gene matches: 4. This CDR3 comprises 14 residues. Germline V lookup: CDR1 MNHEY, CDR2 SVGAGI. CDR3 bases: TGTGCCAGCAGTTACTGGGAGGGCGGGGAGACCCAGTACTTC. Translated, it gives CASSYWEGGETQYF.